Listed below are T cell receptor beta chains from one sample, sequenced in a study of T cells in Graves' hyperthyroidism and ophthalmopathy. TCRdb analysed the multiplex PCR reads with MiXCR anew, one entry per CDR3 protein. The sample includes about 540,000 distinct CDR3 sequences, roughly 50% of them seen just once. Sequenced input: peripheral blood or thyroid tissue (not recorded which). The receptor source for this set is a woman aged 18 to 35 with Graves' hyperthyroidism. CDR3s include the opening cysteine and the closing phenylalanine or tryptophan. Fields, in order: V gene, clone size, J gene, D gene, CDR3 protein, CDR3 DNA. D genes are given only for firm matches. Clone size is shown for a subset of rows, as once, few, many or a class of expanded clone.

V: TRBV5-1; size: .; J: TRBJ1-2; D: .; CDR3: CASSLAPGEGSYYGYTF; DNA: TGCGCCAGCAGCTTGGCTCCAGGGGAGGGAAGTTACTATGGCTACACCTTC
V: TRBV10-3; size: .; J: TRBJ2-1; D: .; CDR3: CAIREGAGEQFF; DNA: TGTGCCATCAGGGAGGGGGCGGGTGAGCAGTTCTTC
V: TRBV29-1; size: .; J: TRBJ2-2; D: TRBD2; CDR3: CSHRHGASGNTGELFF; DNA: TGCAGCCATCGTCATGGAGCTAGCGGGAACACCGGGGAGCTGTTTTTT
V: TRBV24-1; size: .; J: TRBJ2-5; D: .; CDR3: CATSDYDEWGQETQYF; DNA: TGTGCCACCAGTGACTACGATGAGTGGGGCCAAGAGACCCAGTACTTC
V: TRBV12-3/TRBV12-4; size: many; J: TRBJ2-2; D: .; CDR3: CASSLKAVNTGELFF; DNA: TGTGCCAGCAGTTTAAAGGCAGTGAACACCGGGGAGCTGTTTTTT
V: TRBV11-2; size: .; J: TRBJ2-7; D: TRBD2; CDR3: CASSQTSRPGGEQYF; DNA: TGTGCCAGCAGCCAGACTAGCCGCCCTGGGGGAGAGCAGTACTTC
V: TRBV7-9; size: .; J: TRBJ2-1; D: .; CDR3: CASSFRGDNEQFF; DNA: TGTGCCAGCAGCTTCCGCGGGGACAATGAGCAGTTCTTC
V: TRBV10-3; size: .; J: TRBJ2-5; D: TRBD2; CDR3: CAIRPASGSRETQYF; DNA: TGTGCCATCAGGCCGGCTAGCGGGAGTCGGGAGACCCAGTACTTC
V: TRBV2; size: many; J: TRBJ1-5; D: .; CDR3: CASSQQSNQPQHF; DNA: TGTGCCAGCAGCCAACAGAGCAATCAGCCCCAGCATTTT
V: TRBV2; size: many; J: TRBJ2-7; D: TRBD2; CDR3: CASSGGAGGEPYEQYF; DNA: TGTGCCAGCAGTGGGGGCGCGGGGGGGGAACCCTACGAGCAGTACTTC
V: TRBV5-6; size: .; J: TRBJ1-5; D: TRBD1; CDR3: CASSPSAGQSTVRNQPQHF; DNA: TGTGCCAGCAGCCCGTCCGCGGGACAGAGTACCGTACGGAATCAGCCCCAGCATTTT
V: TRBV6-5; size: .; J: TRBJ2-2; D: .; CDR3: CASSYLRQNTGELFF; DNA: TGTGCCAGCAGTTACTTGCGGCAAAACACCGGGGAGCTGTTTTTT
V: TRBV15; size: .; J: TRBJ2-3; D: .; CDR3: CATSRDLGSGTDTQYF; DNA: TGTGCCACCAGCAGGGACTTAGGCTCGGGCACAGATACGCAGTATTTT
V: TRBV7-9; size: .; J: TRBJ2-5; D: TRBD1; CDR3: CASSQGTGYF; DNA: TGTGCCAGCAGCCAAGGGACAGGGTACTTC
V: TRBV24-1; size: .; J: TRBJ2-5; D: .; CDR3: CATSVPTEGTETQYF; DNA: TGTGCCACCAGTGTTCCTACAGAAGGAACAGAGACCCAGTACTTC
V: TRBV6-1; size: .; J: TRBJ2-7; D: TRBD1; CDR3: CASNLLQGQGSYEQYF; DNA: TGTGCCAGCAACCTCCTACAGGGACAGGGGTCCTACGAGCAGTACTTC
V: TRBV11-3; size: many; J: TRBJ1-1; D: .; CDR3: CASSLRSPGSTEAFF; DNA: TGTGCCAGCAGCTTAAGGTCCCCAGGGAGCACTGAAGCTTTCTTT
V: TRBV6-2/TRBV6-3; size: .; J: TRBJ2-7; D: TRBD1; CDR3: CASRFFGTGGYEQYF; DNA: TGTGCCAGCCGATTTTTTGGGACAGGGGGCTACGAGCAGTACTTC
V: TRBV9; size: many; J: TRBJ2-5; D: .; CDR3: CASSNRLAQGPRETQYF; DNA: TGTGCCAGCAGCAACCGTCTAGCGCAGGGCCCTCGAGAGACCCAGTACTTC
V: TRBV20-1; size: .; J: TRBJ1-1; D: TRBD1; CDR3: CSASDRTNTEAFF; DNA: TGCAGTGCCTCGGACAGGACGAACACTGAAGCTTTCTTT
V: TRBV7-9; size: few; J: TRBJ1-5; D: .; CDR3: CASSLRWTVGQPQHF; DNA: TGTGCCAGCAGCTTACGTTGGACAGTCGGCCAGCCCCAGCATTTT
V: TRBV29-1; size: many; J: TRBJ1-2; D: .; CDR3: CSVGDSTGYGYTF; DNA: TGCAGCGTTGGGGACTCGACAGGTTATGGCTACACCTTC
V: TRBV7-9; size: many; J: TRBJ2-5; D: TRBD2; CDR3: CASAAAGLAGETQYF; DNA: TGTGCCAGCGCGGCGGCGGGACTAGCGGGGGAGACCCAGTACTTC
V: TRBV6-6; size: .; J: TRBJ1-1; D: TRBD1; CDR3: CASSYGPGQANTEAFF; DNA: TGTGCCAGCAGTTACGGTCCGGGACAGGCGAACACTGAAGCTTTCTTT
V: TRBV29-1; size: .; J: TRBJ1-5; D: TRBD1; CDR3: CSVVTGGGQPQHF; DNA: TGCAGCGTAGTGACAGGGGGCGGTCAGCCCCAGCATTTT
V: TRBV7-9; size: .; J: TRBJ2-4; D: .; CDR3: CASSFQRNIQYF; DNA: TGTGCCAGCAGCTTTCAGCGAAACATTCAGTACTTC
V: TRBV29-1; size: many; J: TRBJ1-1; D: .; CDR3: CSVGGGKGVTEAFF; DNA: TGCAGCGTTGGAGGTGGCAAAGGGGTCACTGAAGCTTTCTTT
V: TRBV6-5; size: many; J: TRBJ2-5; D: .; CDR3: CASIYWRYETQYF; DNA: TGTGCCAGCATATATTGGCGGTACGAGACCCAGTACTTC
V: TRBV7-2; size: many; J: TRBJ1-5; D: .; CDR3: CASSLGLHQPQHF; DNA: TGTGCCAGCAGCTTAGGCCTCCATCAGCCCCAGCATTTT
V: TRBV20-1; size: .; J: TRBJ2-7; D: TRBD1; CDR3: CSAREDRATYEQYF; DNA: TGCAGTGCTAGAGAGGACAGGGCCACCTACGAGCAGTACTTC
V: TRBV27; size: few; J: TRBJ2-7; D: TRBD1; CDR3: CASRKPGQGHEQYF; DNA: TGTGCCAGCAGAAAACCGGGACAGGGGCACGAGCAGTACTTC
V: TRBV19; size: .; J: TRBJ1-2; D: .; CDR3: CASSTANYGCNF; DNA: TGTGCCAGTAGTACAGCGAACTATGGCTGCAACTTC
V: TRBV25-1; size: .; J: TRBJ1-3; D: .; CDR3: CARLDPGSSGNTIYF; DNA: TGTGCCCGACTGGATCCAGGAAGCTCTGGAAACACCATATATTTT
V: TRBV27; size: .; J: TRBJ2-5; D: .; CDR3: CASSLYFRAGWETQYF; DNA: TGTGCCAGCAGTTTATATTTCAGGGCCGGGTGGGAGACCCAGTACTTC
V: TRBV4-3; size: few; J: TRBJ1-2; D: .; CDR3: CASSQAQGEAYGYTF; DNA: TGCGCCAGCAGCCAAGCACAGGGTGAGGCCTATGGCTACACCTTC
V: TRBV11-2; size: many; J: TRBJ2-1; D: .; CDR3: CASSRYNEQFF; DNA: TGTGCCAGCAGCCGTTACAATGAGCAGTTCTTC
V: TRBV7-2; size: many; J: TRBJ2-7; D: TRBD2; CDR3: CASSLQREGPNEQYF; DNA: TGTGCCAGCAGCTTACAGCGGGAGGGCCCCAACGAGCAGTACTTC
V: TRBV7-6; size: many; J: TRBJ2-2; D: .; CDR3: CASSLGRRVNTGELFF; DNA: TGTGCCAGCAGCTTAGGACGTCGGGTAAACACCGGGGAGCTGTTTTTT
V: TRBV7-9; size: .; J: TRBJ2-5; D: .; CDR3: CASSSNSQETQYF; DNA: TGTGCCAGCAGCTCGAACTCCCAAGAGACCCAGTACTTC
V: TRBV12-5; size: .; J: TRBJ2-7; D: .; CDR3: CASGSWVTTGVYEQYF; DNA: TGTGCTAGTGGTTCCTGGGTTACTACCGGGGTCTACGAGCAGTACTTC
V: TRBV7-9; size: many; J: TRBJ1-1; D: .; CDR3: CASSPPLNPEAFF; DNA: TGTGCCAGCAGCCCCCCTTTGAATCCTGAAGCTTTCTTT